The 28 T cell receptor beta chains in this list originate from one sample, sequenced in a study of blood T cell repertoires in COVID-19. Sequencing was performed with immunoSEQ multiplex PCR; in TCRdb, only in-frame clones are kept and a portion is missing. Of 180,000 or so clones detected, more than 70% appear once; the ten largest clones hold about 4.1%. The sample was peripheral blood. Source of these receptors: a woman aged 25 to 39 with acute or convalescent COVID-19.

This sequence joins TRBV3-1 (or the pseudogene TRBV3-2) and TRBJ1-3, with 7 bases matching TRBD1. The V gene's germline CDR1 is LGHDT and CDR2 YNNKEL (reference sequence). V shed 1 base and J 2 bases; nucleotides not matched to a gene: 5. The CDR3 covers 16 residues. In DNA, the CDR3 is TGTGCCAGCAGCCAAGCGAGGGGGCTTACTGGAAACACCATATATTTT. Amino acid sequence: CASSQARGLTGNTIYF.

CDR3: CASSPSRQGDGYTF. CDR3 bases: TGTGCCAGCAGCCCCTCACGACAGGGAGATGGCTACACCTTC. The chain is built from TRBV9 and TRBJ1-2, with TRBD1 matching over 7 bases. Germline assignment: CDR1 SGDLS and CDR2 YYNGEE. The CDR3 has 14 residues. Germline trimming cut 4 bases from V and 6 bases from J; bases unmatched to any gene: 9. The entire variable domain, with the rest obtained from reference TRBV9 and TRBJ1-2, is as follows: DSGVTQTPKHLITATGQRVTLRCSPRSGDLSVYWYQQSLDQGLQFLIQYYNGEERAKGNILERFSAQQFPDLHSELNLSSLELGDSALYFCASSPSRQGDGYTFGSGTRLTVV.

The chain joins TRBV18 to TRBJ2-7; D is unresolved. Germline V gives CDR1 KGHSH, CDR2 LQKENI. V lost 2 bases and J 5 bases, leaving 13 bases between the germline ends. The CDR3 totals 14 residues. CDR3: CASSPISEFNEQYF. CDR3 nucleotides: TGTGCCAGCTCACCAATTTCGGAGTTCAACGAGCAGTACTTC.

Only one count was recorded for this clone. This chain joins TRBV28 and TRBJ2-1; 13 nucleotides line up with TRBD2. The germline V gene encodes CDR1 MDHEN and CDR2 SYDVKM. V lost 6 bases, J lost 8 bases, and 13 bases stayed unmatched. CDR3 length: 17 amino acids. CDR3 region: CASSPLTSGRIRDEQFF. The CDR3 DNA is TGTGCCAGCAGCCCCCTGACTAGCGGGAGGATCAGAGATGAGCAGTTCTTC.

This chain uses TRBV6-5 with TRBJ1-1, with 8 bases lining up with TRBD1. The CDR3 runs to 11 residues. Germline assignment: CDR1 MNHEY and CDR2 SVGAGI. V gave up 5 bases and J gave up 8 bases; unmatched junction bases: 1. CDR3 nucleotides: TGTGCCAGCAGTCGGGACAGGGAAGCTTTCTTT. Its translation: CASSRDREAFF.

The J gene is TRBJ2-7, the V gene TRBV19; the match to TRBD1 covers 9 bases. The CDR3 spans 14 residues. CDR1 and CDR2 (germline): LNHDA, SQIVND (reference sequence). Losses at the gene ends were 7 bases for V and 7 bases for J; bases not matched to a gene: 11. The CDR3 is CASTADRGSFEQYF. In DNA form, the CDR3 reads TGTGCCAGTACCGCTGACAGGGGGTCTTTTGAGCAGTACTTC. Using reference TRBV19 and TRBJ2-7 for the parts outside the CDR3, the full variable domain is DGGITQSPKYLFRKEGQNVTLSCEQNLNHDAMYWYRQDPGQGLRLIYYSQIVNDFQKGDIAEGYSVSREKKESFPLTVTSAQKNPTAFYLCASTADRGSFEQYFGPGTRLTVT.

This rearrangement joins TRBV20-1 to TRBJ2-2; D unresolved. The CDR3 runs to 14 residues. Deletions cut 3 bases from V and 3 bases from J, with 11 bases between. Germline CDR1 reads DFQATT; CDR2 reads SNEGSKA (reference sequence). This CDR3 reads CSASSVRYTGELFF. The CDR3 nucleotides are TGCAGTGCTAGTAGTGTTCGGTACACCGGGGAGCTGTTTTTT.

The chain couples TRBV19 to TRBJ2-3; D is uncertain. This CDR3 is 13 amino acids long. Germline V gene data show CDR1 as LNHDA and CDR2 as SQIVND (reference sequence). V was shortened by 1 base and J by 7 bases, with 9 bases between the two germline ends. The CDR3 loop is CASSIGRVNTQYF. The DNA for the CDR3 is TGTGCCAGTAGTATAGGGAGAGTGAATACGCAGTATTTT.

As DNA, the CDR3 is TGTGCCAGTAGTTCCCTACTTGAGCAGTTCTTC. Translating gives CASSSLLEQFF. The chain has TRBV19 and TRBJ2-1; no firm D call. The germline V gene has CDR1 LNHDA and CDR2 SQIVND (reference sequence). CDR3 length: 11 amino acids. The V and J ends lost 5 bases and 9 bases respectively, with 8 bases between them.

The DNA for the CDR3 is TGCAGCGTTGTGGGCAGGGGGCACTCTGGAAACACCATATATTTT. It codes for CSVVGRGHSGNTIYF. This chain connects TRBV29-1 to TRBJ1-3; 8 nucleotides align to TRBD1. The CDR3 totals 15 residues. From germline, CDR1 is SQVTM and CDR2 ANQGSEA. Trimming at V came to 4 bases and at J to 0 bases, leaving 5 bases not matched to a gene.

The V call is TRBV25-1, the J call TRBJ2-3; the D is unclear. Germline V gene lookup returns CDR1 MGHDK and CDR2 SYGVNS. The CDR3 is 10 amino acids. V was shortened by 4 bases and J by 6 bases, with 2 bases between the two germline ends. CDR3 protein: CASSADTQYF. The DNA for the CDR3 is TGTGCCAGCAGTGCGGATACGCAGTATTTT.

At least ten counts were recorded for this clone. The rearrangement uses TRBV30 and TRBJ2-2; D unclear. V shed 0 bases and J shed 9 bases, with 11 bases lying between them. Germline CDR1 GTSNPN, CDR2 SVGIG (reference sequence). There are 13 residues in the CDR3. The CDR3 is CAWSVRVLRELFF. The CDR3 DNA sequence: TGTGCCTGGAGTGTACGGGTCCTGAGGGAGCTGTTTTTT.

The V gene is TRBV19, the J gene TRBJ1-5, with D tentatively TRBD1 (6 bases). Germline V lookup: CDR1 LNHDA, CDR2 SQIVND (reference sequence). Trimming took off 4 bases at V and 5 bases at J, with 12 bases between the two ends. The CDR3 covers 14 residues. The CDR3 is CASSTGADYQPQHF. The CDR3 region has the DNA TGTGCCAGTAGTACAGGGGCCGACTATCAGCCCCAGCATTTT. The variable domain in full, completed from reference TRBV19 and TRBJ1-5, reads DGGITQSPKYLFRKEGQNVTLSCEQNLNHDAMYWYRQDPGQGLRLIYYSQIVNDFQKGDIAEGYSVSREKKESFPLTVTSAQKNPTAFYLCASSTGADYQPQHFGDGTRLSIL.

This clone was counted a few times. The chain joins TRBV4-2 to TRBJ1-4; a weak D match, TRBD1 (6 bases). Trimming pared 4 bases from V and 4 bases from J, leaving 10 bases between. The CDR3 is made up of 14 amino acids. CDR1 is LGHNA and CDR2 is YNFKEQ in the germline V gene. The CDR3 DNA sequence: TGTGCCAGCAGCCCGGACAGCGTTAATGAAAAACTGTTTTTT. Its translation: CASSPDSVNEKLFF.

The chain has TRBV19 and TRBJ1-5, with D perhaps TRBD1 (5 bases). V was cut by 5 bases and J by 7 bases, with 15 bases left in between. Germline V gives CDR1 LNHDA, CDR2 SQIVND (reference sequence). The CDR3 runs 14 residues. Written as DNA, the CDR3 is TGTGCCAGTAGTGAGGTGGGGGGGACCCAGCCCCAGCATTTT. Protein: CASSEVGGTQPQHF.

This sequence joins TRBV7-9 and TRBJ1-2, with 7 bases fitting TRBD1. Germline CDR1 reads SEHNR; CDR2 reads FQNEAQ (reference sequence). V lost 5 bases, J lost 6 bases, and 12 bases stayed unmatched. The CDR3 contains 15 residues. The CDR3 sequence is CASSIDSGTEDGYTF. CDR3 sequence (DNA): TGTGCCAGCAGCATAGACTCCGGGACAGAAGATGGCTACACCTTC.

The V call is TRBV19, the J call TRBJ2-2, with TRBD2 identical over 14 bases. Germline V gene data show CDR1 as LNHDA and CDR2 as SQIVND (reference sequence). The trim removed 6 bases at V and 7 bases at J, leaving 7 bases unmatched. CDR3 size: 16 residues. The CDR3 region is CASRRLAGGPDGELFF. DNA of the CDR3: TGTGCCAGTAGGAGACTAGCGGGAGGGCCGGACGGGGAGCTGTTTTTT.

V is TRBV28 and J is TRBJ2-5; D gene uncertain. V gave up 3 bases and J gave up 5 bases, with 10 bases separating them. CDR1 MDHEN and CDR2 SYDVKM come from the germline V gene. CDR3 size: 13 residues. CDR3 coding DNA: TGTGCCAGCAGTTTTGTCGCAAGCGAGACCCAGTACTTC. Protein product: CASSFVASETQYF.

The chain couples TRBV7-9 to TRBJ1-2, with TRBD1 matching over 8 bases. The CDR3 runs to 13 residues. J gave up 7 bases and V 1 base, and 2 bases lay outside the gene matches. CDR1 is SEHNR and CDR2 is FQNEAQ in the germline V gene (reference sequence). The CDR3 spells CASSLGTGSGYTF. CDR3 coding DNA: TGTGCCAGCAGCTTAGGGACAGGGTCTGGCTACACCTTC. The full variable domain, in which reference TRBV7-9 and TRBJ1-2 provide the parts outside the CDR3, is DTGVSQNPRHKITKRGQNVTFRCDPISEHNRLYWYRQTLGQGPEFLTYFQNEAQLEKSRLLSDRFSAERPKGSFSTLEIQRTEQGDSAMYLCASSLGTGSGYTFGSGTRLTVV.

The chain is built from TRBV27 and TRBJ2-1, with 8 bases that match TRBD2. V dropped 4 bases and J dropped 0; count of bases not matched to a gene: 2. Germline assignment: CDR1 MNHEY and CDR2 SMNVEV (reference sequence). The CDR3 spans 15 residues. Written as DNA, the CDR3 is TGTGCCAGCAGTTCAAGCGGGAGCTCCTACAATGAGCAGTTCTTC. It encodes CASSSSGSSYNEQFF.

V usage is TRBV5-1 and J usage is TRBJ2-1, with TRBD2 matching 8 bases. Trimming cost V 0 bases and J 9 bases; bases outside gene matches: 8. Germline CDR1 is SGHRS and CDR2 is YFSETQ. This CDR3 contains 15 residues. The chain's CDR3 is CASSLVVGRGSEQFF. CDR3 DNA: TGCGCCAGCAGCTTGGTCGTCGGGAGGGGTAGTGAGCAGTTCTTC.

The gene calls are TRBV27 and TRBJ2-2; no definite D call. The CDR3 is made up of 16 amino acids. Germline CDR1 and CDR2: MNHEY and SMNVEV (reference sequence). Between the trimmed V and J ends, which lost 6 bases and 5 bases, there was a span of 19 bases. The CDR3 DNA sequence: TGTGCCAGCAGGCTGTTCGGAGATAGTATGACCGGGGAGCTGTTTTTT. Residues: CASRLFGDSMTGELFF.

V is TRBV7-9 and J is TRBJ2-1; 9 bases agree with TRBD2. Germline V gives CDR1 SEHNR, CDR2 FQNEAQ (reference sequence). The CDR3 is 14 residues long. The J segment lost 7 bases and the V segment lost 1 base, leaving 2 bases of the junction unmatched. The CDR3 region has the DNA TGTGCCAGCAGCTTAGGGGGACTAGCAAATGAGCAGTTCTTC. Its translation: CASSLGGLANEQFF.

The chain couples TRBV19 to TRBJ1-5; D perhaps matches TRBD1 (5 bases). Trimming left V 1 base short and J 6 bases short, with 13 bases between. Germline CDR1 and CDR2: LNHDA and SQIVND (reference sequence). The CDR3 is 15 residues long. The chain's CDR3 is CASSIGQGGVQPQHF. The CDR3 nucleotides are TGTGCCAGTAGTATAGGTCAGGGAGGGGTTCAGCCCCAGCATTTT.

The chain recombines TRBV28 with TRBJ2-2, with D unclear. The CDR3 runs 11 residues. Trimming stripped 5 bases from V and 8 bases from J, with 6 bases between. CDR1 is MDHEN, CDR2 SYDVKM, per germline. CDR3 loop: CASSPRGELFF. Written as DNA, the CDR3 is TGTGCCAGCAGTCCGCGGGGGGAGCTGTTTTTT.

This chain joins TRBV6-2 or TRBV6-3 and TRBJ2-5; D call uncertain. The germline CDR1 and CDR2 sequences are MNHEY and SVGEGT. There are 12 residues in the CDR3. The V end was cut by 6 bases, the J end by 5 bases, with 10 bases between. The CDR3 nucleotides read TGTGCCAGCAGCTTGCTGCGGGAGACCCAGTACTTC. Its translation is CASSLLRETQYF.

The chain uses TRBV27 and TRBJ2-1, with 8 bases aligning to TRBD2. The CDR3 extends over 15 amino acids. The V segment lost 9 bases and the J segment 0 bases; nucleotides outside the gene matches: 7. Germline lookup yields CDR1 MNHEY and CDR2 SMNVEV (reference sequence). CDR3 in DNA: TGTGCCAGTCGTCCGGGAGGGAGCTCCTACAATGAGCAGTTCTTC. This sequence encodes CASRPGGSSYNEQFF.

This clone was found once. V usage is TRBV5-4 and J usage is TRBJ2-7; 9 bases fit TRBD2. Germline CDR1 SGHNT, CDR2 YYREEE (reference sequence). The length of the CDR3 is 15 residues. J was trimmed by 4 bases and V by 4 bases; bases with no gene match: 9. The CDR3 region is CASSLRIAGVYEQYF. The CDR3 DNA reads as TGTGCCAGCAGCCTCAGAATAGCGGGAGTTTACGAGCAGTACTTC.